These 3 T cell receptor beta chains originate from one sample sequenced in a study of CD4 T cells in relation to SARS-CoV-2 and coronaviruses. The protocol was immunoSEQ multiplex PCR, while the TCRdb copy is restricted to in-frame clones and leaves out a portion. The sample lists roughly 68,000 clones; more than 85% were seen once. Before the COVID-19 pandemic, during about 2010-2019, CD4+ T cells were taken from unexposed donors. Sequenced material: naive CD4+ T cells from PBMCs. Regarding subset: naive CD4+ T cells isolated by negative enrichment. These receptors originate from a human donor in good health.

The gene calls are TRBV9 and TRBJ2-3; D call uncertain. Trimming pared 6 bases from V and 0 bases from J, leaving 20 bases between. Germline assignment: CDR1 SGDLS and CDR2 YYNGEE. This CDR3 has 17 amino acids. In DNA form, the CDR3 reads TGTGCCAGCACCCAACACCCACTTGGAACTAGCACAGATACGCAGTATTTT. Translation: CASTQHPLGTSTDTQYF.

The genes are TRBV18 and TRBJ2-7; perhaps TRBD2 as D (6 bases). Germline V gene data show CDR1 as KGHSH and CDR2 as LQKENI. V lost 2 bases and J lost 4, with 12 bases in between. This CDR3 region has 14 residues. The CDR3 coding sequence is TGTGCCAGCTCACCAGGGAGGAGGGTTTACGAGCAGTACTTC. This sequence encodes CASSPGRRVYEQYF. The variable domain in full, with the rest retrieved from reference TRBV18 and TRBJ2-7, is NAGVMQNPRHLVRRRGQEARLRCSPMKGHSHVYWYRQLPEEGLKFMVYLQKENIIDESGMPKERFSAEFPKEGPSILRIQQVVRGDSAAYFCASSPGRRVYEQYFGPGTRLTVT.

The rearrangement uses TRBV6-5 and TRBJ1-1, with D possibly matching TRBD1 (6 bases). Trimming shortened V by 1 base and J by 8 bases, and 11 bases separated the two germline ends. This CDR3 is 13 amino acids long. CDR1 and CDR2 (germline): MNHEY, SVGAGI. Here the CDR3 reads CASSYWEDREAFF. The CDR3 DNA sequence: TGTGCCAGCAGTTACTGGGAAGACAGGGAAGCTTTCTTT.